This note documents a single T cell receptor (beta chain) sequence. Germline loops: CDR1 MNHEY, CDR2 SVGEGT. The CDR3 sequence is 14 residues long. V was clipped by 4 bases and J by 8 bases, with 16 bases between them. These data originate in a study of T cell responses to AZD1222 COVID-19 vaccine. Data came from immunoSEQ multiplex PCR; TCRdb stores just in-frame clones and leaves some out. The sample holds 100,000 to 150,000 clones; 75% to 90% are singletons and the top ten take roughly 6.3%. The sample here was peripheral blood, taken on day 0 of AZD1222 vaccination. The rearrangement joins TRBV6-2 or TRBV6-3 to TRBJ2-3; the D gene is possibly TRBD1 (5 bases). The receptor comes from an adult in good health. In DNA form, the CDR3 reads TGTGCCAGCAGTTCCCTAGACAGTGGCGGTACGCAGTATTTT. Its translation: CASSSLDSGGTQYF.